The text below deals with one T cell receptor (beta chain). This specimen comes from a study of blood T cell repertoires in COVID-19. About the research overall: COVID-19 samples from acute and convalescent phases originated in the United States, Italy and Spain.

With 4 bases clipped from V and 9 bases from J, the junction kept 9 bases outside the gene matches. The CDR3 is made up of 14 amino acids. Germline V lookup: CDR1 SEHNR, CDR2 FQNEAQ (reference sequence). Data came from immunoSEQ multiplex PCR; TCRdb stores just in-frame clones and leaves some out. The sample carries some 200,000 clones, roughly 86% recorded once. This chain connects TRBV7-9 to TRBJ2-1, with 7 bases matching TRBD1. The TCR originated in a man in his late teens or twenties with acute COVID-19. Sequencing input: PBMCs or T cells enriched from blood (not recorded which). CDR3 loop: CASSSAGPGGEQFF. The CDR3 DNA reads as TGTGCCAGCAGCTCGGCAGGTCCAGGGGGTGAGCAGTTCTTC.